This T cell receptor beta chain derives from a study of cytomegalovirus exposure and HLA in healthy donors. Trimming cost V 4 bases and J 4 bases; bases outside gene matches: 4. The CDR3 loop spans 15 amino acids. The germline V gene has CDR1 SGHTA and CDR2 FQGNSA. 60 Vbeta and 13 Jbeta primers were used in PCR. Profiled with immunoSEQ multiplex PCR; TCRdb holds only in-frame clones, not every one. The sample has under 150,000 clones; over 60% are singletons. The sample was PBMCs. The chain employs TRBV7-2 and TRBJ2-1; TRBD2 matches at 10 bases. The sequence derives from a male donor in good health and CMV-seropositive. The CDR3 loop reads CASSSWTSGYNEQFF. CDR3 coding DNA: TGTGCCAGCAGCTCTTGGACTAGCGGATACAATGAGCAGTTCTTC.